This is a list of T cell receptor beta chains from one sample in a study of early T cells in non-severe SARS-CoV-2 infection. TCRdb used MiXCR to reprocess the 5' RACE reads, holding one entry per CDR3 protein. Of 70,000 to 75,000 distinct CDR3 sequences detected, about 12% appear once; the ten largest clones hold 4% to 5.5%. Sequenced input: whole blood. All receptors come from an adult who was a healthcare worker with PCR-confirmed SARS-CoV-2 infection or an uninfected control (not recorded which). CDR3s include the opening cysteine and the closing phenylalanine or tryptophan. A D gene is named only where the DNA matches it firmly. The size entry is marked missing in some rows and otherwise reads once, few, many or a size class.

TRBJ1-2,10,-,TRBV29-1,many,CSVSGTAITF,TGCAGCGTTTCTGGGACCGCGATCACCTTC
TRBJ1-5,15,TRBD1,TRBV19,many,CASSVRDRETQPQHF,TGTGCCAGTAGTGTCCGGGACAGGGAAACACAGCCCCAGCATTTT
TRBJ1-4,16,TRBD1,TRBV7-9,many,CASSPRQGQSNEKLFF,TGTGCCAGCAGCCCCCGCCAGGGACAGTCTAATGAAAAACTGTTTTTT
TRBJ2-1,15,-,TRBV6-1,many,CASSKPRGPYNEQFF,TGTGCCAGCAGTAAGCCGCGGGGGCCGTACAATGAGCAGTTCTTC
TRBJ1-6,15,TRBD1,TRBV3-1,few,CASSQTGGYNSPLHF,TGTGCCAGCAGCCAAACAGGGGGATATAATTCACCCCTCCACTTT
TRBJ2-7,12,-,TRBV4-2,many,CASSQDADEQYF,TGTGCCAGCAGCCAAGATGCGGACGAGCAGTACTTC
TRBJ2-1,15,-,TRBV11-2,few,CASSLDGSSYNEQFF,TGTGCCAGCAGCTTAGACGGGAGCTCCTACAATGAGCAGTTCTTC
TRBJ2-1,14,-,TRBV19,few,CASSMGRWNNEQFF,TGTGCCAGTAGTATGGGGAGGTGGAACAATGAGCAGTTCTTC
TRBJ2-7,17,TRBD2,TRBV7-9,-,CASSLVTGSGPFFEQYF,TGTGCCAGCAGCTTAGTAACTGGTAGCGGGCCATTTTTCGAGCAGTACTTC
TRBJ2-3,14,-,TRBV6-6,few,CASSNGRGTDTQYF,TGTGCCAGCTCCAACGGCAGGGGAACAGATACGCAGTATTTT
TRBJ1-3,17,-,TRBV4-1,few,CASSQEGGGYSGNTIYF,TGCGCCAGCAGCCAAGAGGGGGGCGGCTACTCTGGAAACACCATATATTTT
TRBJ2-1,12,-,TRBV29-1,few,CSVGWAPNEQFF,TGCAGCGTTGGGTGGGCGCCCAATGAGCAGTTCTTC
TRBJ1-2,15,TRBD1,TRBV5-6,few,CASSSRTGGGYGYTF,TGTGCCAGCAGCTCTCGGACAGGGGGAGGCTATGGCTACACCTTC
TRBJ2-4,14,TRBD2,TRBV28,few,CASSPPHLAGDQYF,TGTGCCAGCAGTCCTCCCCATCTAGCGGGGGATCAGTACTTC
TRBJ2-2,17,TRBD1,TRBV14,many,CASSQVSWDRATGELFF,TGTGCCAGCAGCCAAGTCTCCTGGGACAGGGCCACCGGGGAGCTGTTTTTT
TRBJ1-4,15,-,TRBV30,few,CAWSRRGTLNEKLFF,TGTGCCTGGAGTCGGAGGGGGACCCTTAATGAAAAACTGTTTTTT
TRBJ2-7,17,TRBD1,TRBV9,many,CASSVAPGDRLPYEQYF,TGTGCCAGCAGCGTAGCTCCGGGGGACAGGCTCCCCTACGAGCAGTACTTC
TRBJ2-7,13,-,TRBV27,many,CASQIGGSYEQYF,TGTGCCAGCCAAATAGGGGGTTCCTACGAGCAGTACTTC
TRBJ1-3,15,-,TRBV12-3/TRBV12-4,-,CASSWATGSGNTIYF,TGTGCCAGCAGTTGGGCGACGGGCTCTGGAAACACCATATATTTT
TRBJ2-7,16,-,TRBV5-1,once,CASSLGLGDVAYEQYF,TGCGCCAGCAGCTTGGGTTTGGGAGACGTGGCCTACGAGCAGTACTTC
TRBJ2-5,14,TRBD2,TRBV7-9,few,CASSPSGGGETQYF,TGTGCCAGCAGCCCTAGCGGGGGAGGTGAGACCCAGTACTTC
TRBJ1-1,16,-,TRBV4-1,few,CASSQAETLVSTEAFF,TGCGCCAGCAGCCAAGCTGAGACCCTCGTTAGCACTGAAGCTTTCTTT
TRBJ2-7,13,-,TRBV27,-,CASSLTQTYEQYF,TGTGCCAGCAGTTTAACACAAACCTACGAGCAGTACTTC
TRBJ2-5,15,-,TRBV7-9,few,CASSLALGVEETQYF,TGTGCCAGCAGCTTAGCATTGGGGGTCGAGGAGACCCAGTACTTC
TRBJ2-7,14,-,TRBV5-1,-,CASSLETLRGEQYF,TGCGCCAGCAGCCTCGAGACGTTAAGAGGCGAGCAGTACTTC
TRBJ2-2,13,TRBD2,TRBV5-1,few,CASSRGDTGELFF,TGCGCCAGCAGCCGGGGGGACACCGGGGAGCTGTTTTTT
TRBJ2-4,12,-,TRBV11-2,few,CASSHERGIQYF,TGTGCCAGCAGCCATGAAAGGGGCATTCAGTACTTC